This T cell receptor (beta chain) was sequenced in a study of blood T cell repertoires in COVID-19. Study at large: Acute-phase and convalescent COVID-19 samples originated in the United States, Italy and Spain. PBMCs, B-cell-depleted T cells, or T cells were the source of the cDNA or gDNA that made up the material.

The data were produced by immunoSEQ multiplex PCR, yet TCRdb's version contains in-frame clones alone and is incomplete. Altogether 100,000 to 150,000 clones are present, 78% being singletons, with the ten largest covering approximately 2.5%. The CDR3 is 14 residues long. The ends lost 4 bases at V and 5 bases at J; junction bases unmatched: 7. Germline V gives CDR1 MNHEY, CDR2 SVGAGI. The receptor comes from a man between 65 and 85 years old with acute or convalescent COVID-19. The specimen was peripheral blood. The V gene is TRBV6-5, the J gene TRBJ1-1, with 7 nucleotides matching TRBD1. As DNA, the CDR3 is TGTGCCAGCAGTTCTGAGGGGGCTTGGACTGAAGCTTTCTTT. Translating gives CASSSEGAWTEAFF.